The rows below give T cell receptor beta chains drawn from one sample of a study of blood T cell repertoires in COVID-19. Data came from immunoSEQ multiplex PCR; TCRdb stores just in-frame clones and leaves some out. The sample consists of 40,000 to 55,000 clones, roughly 80% of them appearing once. Sequenced material: peripheral blood. The receptors here all came from a man in his 70s with acute or convalescent COVID-19. Each CDR3 is given with its conserved first and last residue. A D gene is named only where the DNA matches it firmly. Where a row states a size, it is once, few, many or the class of an expanded clone; other rows omit it.

D gene,J gene,clone size,V gene,CDR3 DNA,CDR3 protein
.,TRBJ2-4,.,TRBV6-5,TGTGCCAGCAGTTCCTACAGGGGGGGTCAAAACATTCAGTACTTC,CASSSYRGGQNIQYF
.,TRBJ1-6,few,TRBV6-2/TRBV6-3,TGTGCCAGCAGCCTCTTAACAGGGACCAATTCACCCCTCCACTTT,CASSLLTGTNSPLHF
.,TRBJ1-5,.,TRBV25-1,TGTGCCAGCAGTCCCGGGGTGAGCAATCAGCCCCAGCATTTT,CASSPGVSNQPQHF
.,TRBJ2-7,.,TRBV7-2,TGTGCCAGCAGCTTAGTCTACGACAGTACCTACGAGCAGTACTTC,CASSLVYDSTYEQYF
TRBD1,TRBJ1-2,.,TRBV18,TGTGCCAGCTCACCAGCGTGGGACAGGACCCATGGCTACACCTTC,CASSPAWDRTHGYTF
.,TRBJ1-5,once,TRBV10-3,TGTGCCATCAGTGACCCCGCCGCGGGGGGCGATCAGCCCCAGCATTTT,CAISDPAAGGDQPQHF
TRBD1,TRBJ1-1,.,TRBV6-4,TGTGCCAGCAGCAGGGGGAGGAACACTGAAGCTTTCTTT,CASSRGRNTEAFF
.,TRBJ1-3,.,TRBV29-1,TGCAGCGTTGAAGCGGGGGTAGGAAACACCATATATTTT,CSVEAGVGNTIYF
TRBD1,TRBJ2-2,once,TRBV9,TGTGCCAGCAGTCGACAGGGGTGGGGGAACACCGGGGAGCTGTTTTTT,CASSRQGWGNTGELFF
TRBD2,TRBJ2-2,once,TRBV5-6,TGTGCCAGCAGCTCGACCGGGACTAGCCGGACCGGGGAGCTGTTTTTT,CASSSTGTSRTGELFF
.,TRBJ1-3,.,TRBV5-6,TGTGCCAGCAGCTTTCAGGGGATGTTGGGAAACACCATATATTTT,CASSFQGMLGNTIYF
.,TRBJ1-4,few,TRBV28,TGTGCCAGCATACAGGGAGGGCCAACTAATGAAAAACTGTTTTTT,CASIQGGPTNEKLFF
TRBD1,TRBJ1-1,few,TRBV7-6,TGTGCCAGCAGCTTACGCAGGGGGTTGAACACTGAAGCTTTCTTT,CASSLRRGLNTEAFF
TRBD1,TRBJ2-3,.,TRBV29-1,TGCAGCGCCTCGACAGGGCTATACACAGATACGCAGTATTTT,CSASTGLYTDTQYF
.,TRBJ2-3,.,TRBV7-2,TGTGCCAGCAGCTTAGCGGGGGCGGGCACAGATACGCAGTATTTT,CASSLAGAGTDTQYF
TRBD1,TRBJ1-1,once,TRBV11-2,TGTGCCAGCAGCTTAGATACAGGGGGGAACACTGAAGCTTTCTTT,CASSLDTGGNTEAFF
TRBD1,TRBJ2-7,once,TRBV5-4,TGTGCCAGCAGCCGATACCAGGGGGCCAGCTCCTACGAGCAGTACTTC,CASSRYQGASSYEQYF
.,TRBJ1-3,.,TRBV21-1,TGTGCCAGCAGCATTGGGAGTCGGTGGCTCTACTCTGGAAACACCATATATTTT,CASSIGSRWLYSGNTIYF
TRBD1,TRBJ2-7,once,TRBV5-4,TGTGCCAGCAGCCCCGGGACAGGACTTTCCTACGAGCAGTACTTC,CASSPGTGLSYEQYF
.,TRBJ1-1,once,TRBV7-3,TGTGCCAGCAGCCCTATAGGGGGTGACACTGAAGCTTTCTTT,CASSPIGGDTEAFF
TRBD1,TRBJ1-2,.,TRBV19,TGTGCCAGTAGTATTTCAGGGGGCTATGGCTACACCTTC,CASSISGGYGYTF
TRBD1,TRBJ1-6,.,TRBV6-6,TGTGCCAGCAGTTACTCGAGACAGGGGGCTGGCTCACCCCTCCACTTT,CASSYSRQGAGSPLHF
.,TRBJ1-6,.,TRBV29-1,TGCAGCGTTGCTGGGATAGAGGGTTCCTATAATTCACCCCTCCACTTT,CSVAGIEGSYNSPLHF